One and the same sample provided the 20 T cell receptor beta chains below, sequenced in a study of control samples from healthy donors and cancer patients. Measured with immunoSEQ multiplex PCR; TCRdb has only the in-frame clones, and not every one. The sample has 99,000 or so clones; about four fifths are singletons. Sequenced sample: blood. The source is a woman aged 50 to 60 in good health.

This chain uses TRBV10-1 with TRBJ2-3; 7 nucleotides align to TRBD2. The germline V gene has CDR1 WNHNN and CDR2 SYGVQD (reference sequence). The CDR3 runs 20 residues. With V trimmed by 7 bases and J by 1 base, 23 bases remained unmatched. The CDR3 here is CASTRGRTSETQKGTDTQYF. CDR3 in DNA: TGCGCCAGCACCCGGGGTCGCACTAGCGAGACACAGAAAGGCACAGATACGCAGTATTTT.

The genes are TRBV6-5 and TRBJ2-1; possible D gene TRBD2, 6 bases. The CDR3 has 14 amino acids. The germline V and J ends were trimmed by 0 bases and 6 bases, with 9 bases remaining between them. In germline, CDR1 is MNHEY, CDR2 SVGAGI. CDR3 sequence reads: CASSYSSGGNEQFF. CDR3 DNA: TGTGCCAGCAGTTACTCATCCGGGGGCAATGAGCAGTTCTTC.

The rearrangement links TRBV19 to TRBJ1-3; 10 nucleotides agree with TRBD1. The CDR3 contains 17 residues. Trimming took 5 bases from V and 5 from J; bases not matched to a gene: 12. Germline CDR1 and CDR2: LNHDA and SQIVND (reference sequence). As DNA, the CDR3 is TGTGCCAGTAGTTCGCGATCTCCGGGACAGGGGCGAAACACCATATATTTT. This sequence encodes CASSSRSPGQGRNTIYF.

This clone has a single count. The genes are TRBV15 and TRBJ2-1; tentative D call: TRBD1 (5 bases). The V end lost 0 bases, the J end lost 8 bases, and 14 bases lay between the germline ends. Germline V gene data show CDR1 as LNHNV and CDR2 as YYDKDF (reference sequence). There are 15 residues in the CDR3. The CDR3 DNA reads TGTGCCACCAGCAGAGAAGGGGCGAGTTTTGATGAGCAGTTCTTC. Translating it yields CATSREGASFDEQFF.

V and J are TRBV25-1 and TRBJ2-7; no definite D call. The ends were cut back, 4 bases at V and 2 bases at J, with 9 bases in the middle. This CDR3 region has 13 residues. The V gene's germline CDR1 is MGHDK and CDR2 SYGVNS. The CDR3 sequence: CASSAQITYEQYF. CDR3 in DNA: TGTGCCAGCAGTGCCCAAATCACCTACGAGCAGTACTTC.

CDR3 nucleotide sequence: TGTGCCAGCCAAGGGGGCGCTAGTTTGAACACTGAAGCTTTCTTT. Translation gives CASQGGASLNTEAFF. The chain links TRBV5-4 to TRBJ1-1; 7 nucleotides match TRBD1. CDR3 length equals 15 residues. Per the germline V gene, CDR1 is SGHNT and CDR2 is YYREEE (reference sequence). V shed 7 bases and J 0 bases; nucleotides not matched to a gene: 9.

This chain links TRBV5-4 with TRBJ2-7; weak D call: TRBD1 (5 bases). CDR3 length equals 15 residues. V shed 0 bases and J shed 2 bases, with 12 bases lying between them. The germline gives CDR1 SGHNT, CDR2 YYREEE (reference sequence). CDR3 DNA: TGTGCCAGCAGCTTGGGGACACCTATTACCTACGAGCAGTACTTC. Residues: CASSLGTPITYEQYF. Full variable domain (outside the CDR3, taken from reference TRBV5-4 and TRBJ2-7): ETGVTQSPTHLIKTRGQQVTLRCSSQSGHNTVSWYQQALGQGPQFIFQYYREEENGRGNFPPRFSGLQFPNYSSELNVNALELDDSALYLCASSLGTPITYEQYFGPGTRLTVT.

CDR3 bases: TGTGCCATCAGTGAGGAATGGGGACAACAAGAGACCCAGTACTTC. It codes for CAISEEWGQQETQYF. This chain connects TRBV10-3 to TRBJ2-5, with a tentative D call TRBD1 (6 bases). The germline V and J ends were trimmed by 2 bases and 2 bases, with 12 bases remaining between them. The V gene's germline CDR1 is ENHRY and CDR2 SYGVKD. The CDR3 totals 15 residues.

This clone appeared a few times. The J gene is TRBJ1-1, the V gene TRBV4-2, with D hard to call. The CDR3 is made up of 15 amino acids. With 1 base removed from V and 5 bases from J, the gap between germline ends came to 14 bases. Germline CDR1 is LGHNA and CDR2 is YNFKEQ. CDR3 protein: CASSQGREMGTEAFF. Here the CDR3 DNA reads TGTGCCAGCAGCCAAGGGAGGGAAATGGGGACTGAAGCTTTCTTT.

The V gene is TRBV11-3, the J gene TRBJ2-7; D may be TRBD2 (5 bases). Germline loops: CDR1 SGHNT, CDR2 YENEEA. V shed 5 bases and J shed 6 bases, with 14 bases lying between them. This CDR3 has 13 amino acids. CDR3 sequence reads: CASSPWTRGEQYF. In DNA, the CDR3 is TGTGCCAGCAGCCCCTGGACCCGGGGCGAGCAGTACTTC.

This sequence joins TRBV14 and TRBJ1-2; TRBD1 matches 7 bases. The CDR3 is 13 amino acids. The germline V gene has CDR1 SGHDN and CDR2 FVKESK. V gave up 5 bases and J gave up 3 bases; unmatched junction bases: 3. Here the CDR3 reads CASSGTGDYGYTF. CDR3 DNA sequence: TGTGCCAGCAGCGGCACAGGGGACTATGGCTACACCTTC.

The chain carries TRBV30 and TRBJ1-4; D gene uncertain. The CDR3 runs 16 residues. The germline V gene has CDR1 GTSNPN and CDR2 SVGIG (reference sequence). V shed 2 bases and J shed 6 bases, with 19 bases lying between them. CDR3 region: CAWSPWLSSRDEKLFF. DNA for the CDR3: TGTGCCTGGAGTCCCTGGCTGTCCTCTCGCGATGAAAAACTGTTTTTT.

This chain uses TRBV4-2 with TRBJ1-1; D is possibly TRBD1 (6 bases). From germline, CDR1 is LGHNA and CDR2 YNFKEQ. The CDR3 spans 14 residues. Trimming stripped 3 bases from V and 1 base from J, with 9 bases between. CDR3 in amino acids: CASSHQGQNTEAFF. CDR3 coding DNA: TGTGCCAGCAGCCATCAGGGACAGAACACTGAAGCTTTCTTT.

The genes are TRBV7-8 and TRBJ1-3; D is unresolved. V gave up 4 bases and J gave up 3 bases, with 10 bases separating them. Germline values: CDR1 SGHVS, CDR2 FQNEAQ. There are 14 residues in the CDR3. In DNA form, the CDR3 reads TGTGCCAGCAGCTCCGACACCTATGGAAACACCATATATTTT. It is translated as CASSSDTYGNTIYF.

This clone was picked up a small number of times. The DNA of the CDR3 is TGCGCCAGCAGCCAAGAATCGGCACGGATCAGCACAGATACGCAGTATTTT. Amino acid sequence: CASSQESARISTDTQYF. The V call is TRBV4-1, the J call TRBJ2-3; D unresolved. V gave up 0 bases and J gave up 0 bases, with 13 bases separating them. Germline lookup yields CDR1 MGHRA and CDR2 YSYEKL. The CDR3 covers 17 residues.

As for this clone: A read error may account for a junction end that differs from germline. Other DNA sequences in this specimen translate into the identical CDR3. The rearrangement uses TRBV7-3 and TRBJ1-1, with D possibly matching TRBD1 (5 bases). The germline V gene encodes CDR1 SGHTA and CDR2 FQGTGA. This CDR3 comprises 15 residues. CDR3 bases: TGCCCCAGCAGCCCCGGGGGGGGAGGGAACACTGAAGCTTTCTTT. Translating it yields CPSSPGGGGNTEAFF.

The V and J genes are TRBV7-6 and TRBJ1-1; 8 nucleotides align to TRBD1. Trimming cost V 2 bases and J 3 bases; bases outside gene matches: 11. Germline CDR1 reads SGHVS; CDR2 reads FNYEAQ. This CDR3 region has 17 residues. This CDR3 is CASSLLGQGAGYTEAFF. In DNA, the CDR3 is TGTGCCAGCAGCTTATTGGGGCAGGGGGCAGGGTACACTGAAGCTTTCTTT.

The V and J genes are TRBV28 and TRBJ1-3; a weak D match, TRBD1 (6 bases). The CDR3 length is 15 residues. With 6 bases removed from V and 4 bases from J, the gap between germline ends came to 16 bases. Germline V gene lookup returns CDR1 MDHEN and CDR2 SYDVKM. The CDR3 DNA follows: TGTGCCAGCAGCTTACCGCAGGGGACGGGAAACACCATATATTTT. Protein sequence: CASSLPQGTGNTIYF.

The chain is built from TRBV25-1 and TRBJ2-4; 10 nucleotides match TRBD1. The CDR3 consists of 15 residues. V shed 4 bases, J shed 7 bases, and the junction held 7 bases outside the gene matches. CDR1 MGHDK and CDR2 SYGVNS come from the germline V gene. Written as DNA, the CDR3 is TGTGCCAGCAGTGGCCAGACAGGGGGCGGGAACATTCAGTACTTC. Amino acids: CASSGQTGGGNIQYF. The full variable domain, with the rest looked up from reference TRBV25-1 and TRBJ2-4, is EADIYQTPRYLVIGTGKKITLECSQTMGHDKMYWYQQDPGMELHLIHYSYGVNSTEKGDLSSESTVSRIRTEHFPLTLESARPSHTSQYLCASSGQTGGGNIQYFGAGTRLSVL.

The chain links TRBV2 to TRBJ2-6; TRBD1 matches at 7 bases. The CDR3 sequence is 17 residues long. V shed 5 bases, J shed 0 bases, and the junction held 7 bases outside the gene matches. The germline V gene has CDR1 SNHLY and CDR2 FYNNEI. CDR3 in DNA: TGTGCCAGCAGTCCTGGGGGACAGATCTCTGGGGCCAACGTCCTGACTTTC. Translating it yields CASSPGGQISGANVLTF.